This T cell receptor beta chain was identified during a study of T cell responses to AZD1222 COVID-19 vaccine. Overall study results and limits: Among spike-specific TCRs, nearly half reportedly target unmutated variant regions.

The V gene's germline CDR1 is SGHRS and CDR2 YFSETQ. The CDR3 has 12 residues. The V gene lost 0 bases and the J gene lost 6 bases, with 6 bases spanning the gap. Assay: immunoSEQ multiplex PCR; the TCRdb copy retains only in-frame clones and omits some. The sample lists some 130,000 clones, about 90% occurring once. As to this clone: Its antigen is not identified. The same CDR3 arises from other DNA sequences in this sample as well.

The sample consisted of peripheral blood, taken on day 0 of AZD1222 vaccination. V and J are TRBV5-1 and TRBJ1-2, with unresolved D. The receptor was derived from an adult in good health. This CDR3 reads CASSLERHGYTF. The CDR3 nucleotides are TGCGCCAGCAGCTTGGAAAGGCATGGCTACACCTTC.